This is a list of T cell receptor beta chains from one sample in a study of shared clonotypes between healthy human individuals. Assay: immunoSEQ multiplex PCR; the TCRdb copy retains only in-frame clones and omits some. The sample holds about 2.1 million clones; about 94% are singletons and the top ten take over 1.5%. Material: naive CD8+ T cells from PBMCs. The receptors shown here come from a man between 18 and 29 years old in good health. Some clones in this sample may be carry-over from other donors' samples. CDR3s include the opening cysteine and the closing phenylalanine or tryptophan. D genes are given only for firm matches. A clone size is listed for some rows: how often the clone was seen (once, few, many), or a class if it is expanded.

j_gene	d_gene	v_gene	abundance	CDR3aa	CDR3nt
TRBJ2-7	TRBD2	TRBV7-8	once	CASNRTSGRVIHEQYF	TGTGCCAGCAACCGGACTAGCGGGAGGGTGATCCACGAGCAGTACTTC
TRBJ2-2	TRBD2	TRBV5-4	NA	CASSLLAGGIRELFF	TGTGCCAGCAGCTTGCTGGCGGGAGGCATCCGGGAGCTGTTTTTT
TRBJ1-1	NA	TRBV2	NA	CAIPRQENTLNTEAFF	TGTGCCATTCCTCGACAGGAGAATACCTTGAACACTGAAGCTTTCTTT
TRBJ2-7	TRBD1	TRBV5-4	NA	CASSYRDRSYEQYF	TGTGCCAGCAGCTACCGGGACAGGTCCTACGAGCAGTACTTC
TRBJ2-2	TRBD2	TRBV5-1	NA	CASSLVSGNRNTGELFF	TGCGCCAGCAGCTTGGTTAGCGGGAATCGGAACACCGGGGAGCTGTTTTTT
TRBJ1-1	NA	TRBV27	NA	CASSFTGGETEAFF	TGTGCCAGCAGTTTCACCGGGGGTGAGACTGAAGCTTTCTTT
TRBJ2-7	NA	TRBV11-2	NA	CASSLAQGPHYEQYF	TGTGCCAGCAGCTTAGCACAGGGTCCCCATTACGAGCAGTACTTC
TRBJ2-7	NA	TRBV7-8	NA	CASSLESYEQYF	TGTGCCAGCAGCTTAGAGTCCTACGAGCAGTACTTC
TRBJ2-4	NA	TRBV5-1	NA	CASSRGYPGAKNIQYF	TGCGCCAGCAGCAGGGGGTACCCGGGGGCCAAAAACATTCAGTACTTC
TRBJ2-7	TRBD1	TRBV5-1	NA	CASSPSSSIGGQGVRRSPYEQYF	TGCGCCAGCAGCCCCTCTTCAAGTATTGGGGGACAGGGGGTTCGGCGCTCCCCCTACGAGCAGTACTTC
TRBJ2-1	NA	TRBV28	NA	CASSHTPGPGRNEQFF	TGTGCCAGCAGCCACACACCCGGGCCAGGGCGAAATGAGCAGTTCTTC
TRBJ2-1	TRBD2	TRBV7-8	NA	CASSLGEGGPYNEQFF	TGTGCCAGCAGCTTGGGGGAGGGAGGACCCTACAATGAGCAGTTCTTC
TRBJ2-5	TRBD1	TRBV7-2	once	CASSSRTGASQETQYF	TGTGCCAGCAGCTCTCGGACAGGAGCCTCCCAAGAGACCCAGTACTTC
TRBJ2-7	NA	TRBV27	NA	CASSLGVNYEQYF	TGTGCCAGCAGTCTCGGAGTAAACTACGAGCAGTACTTC
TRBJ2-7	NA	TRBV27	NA	CASSFGNYYEQYF	TGTGCCAGCAGTTTTGGGAACTACTACGAGCAGTACTTC
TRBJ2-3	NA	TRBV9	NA	CASSVFGGGGDTQYF	TGTGCCAGCAGCGTATTTGGGGGAGGTGGGGATACGCAGTATTTT
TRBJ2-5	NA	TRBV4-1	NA	CASSKGASELLRETQYF	TGCGCCAGCAGCAAAGGGGCCTCAGAATTACTAAGAGAGACCCAGTACTTC
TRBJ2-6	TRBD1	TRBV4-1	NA	CASSQRWDRGSLGANVLTF	TGCGCCAGCAGCCAAAGGTGGGACAGGGGCTCACTTGGGGCCAACGTCCTGACTTTC
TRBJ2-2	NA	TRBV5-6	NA	CASSLGDGELFF	TGTGCCAGCAGCTTAGGAGACGGGGAGCTGTTTTTT
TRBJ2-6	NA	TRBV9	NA	CASSVGLWGRQGLSSGANVLTF	TGTGCCAGCAGCGTAGGTTTGTGGGGGAGGCAGGGCCTTTCCTCTGGGGCCAACGTCCTGACTTTC
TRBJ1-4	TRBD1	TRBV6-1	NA	CASSSDRGFGEKLFF	TGTGCCAGCAGTTCTGACAGGGGCTTCGGTGAAAAACTGTTTTTT
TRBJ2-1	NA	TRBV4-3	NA	CASSQTSWFDNEQFF	TGCGCCAGCAGCCAGACCAGCTGGTTTGACAATGAGCAGTTCTTC
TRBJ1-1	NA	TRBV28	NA	CASSPLGWSNTEAFF	TGTGCCAGCAGTCCCTTGGGGTGGTCGAACACTGAAGCTTTCTTT
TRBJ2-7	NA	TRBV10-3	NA	CAISDGERSGPYEQYF	TGTGCCATCAGTGATGGGGAACGATCCGGTCCCTACGAGCAGTACTTC
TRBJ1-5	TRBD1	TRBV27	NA	CASSLLSGGDQPQHF	TGTGCCAGCAGTTTATTGTCAGGGGGAGACCAGCCCCAGCATTTT
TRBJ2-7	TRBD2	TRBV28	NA	CASSFLWEGFVEQYF	TGTGCCAGCAGTTTTTTGTGGGAGGGCTTTGTCGAGCAGTACTTC
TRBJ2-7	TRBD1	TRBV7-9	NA	CASSPRQGSVYEQYF	TGTGCCAGCAGCCCACGACAGGGTTCCGTCTACGAGCAGTACTTC
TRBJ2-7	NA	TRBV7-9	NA	CASSLGTGIEYF	TGTGCCAGCAGCTTAGGCACAGGGATCGAGTACTTC
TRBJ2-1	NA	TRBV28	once	CASSPKSLNEQFF	TGTGCCAGCAGCCCAAAGAGCCTCAATGAGCAGTTCTTC
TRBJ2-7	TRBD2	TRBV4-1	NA	CASSQESLGFLADPLTYEQYF	TGCGCCAGCAGCCAAGAGAGTTTAGGGTTTCTAGCGGACCCGCTGACCTACGAGCAGTACTTC
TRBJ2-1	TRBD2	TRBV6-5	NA	CASSLLAGGTGEQFF	TGTGCCAGCAGTCTTCTAGCGGGAGGTACCGGTGAGCAGTTCTTC
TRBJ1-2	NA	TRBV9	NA	CASSVDEGSGYGYTF	TGTGCCAGCAGCGTAGATGAGGGGTCGGGGTATGGCTACACCTTC
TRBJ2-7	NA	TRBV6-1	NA	CASSPTDRSYEQYF	TGTGCCAGCAGTCCCACCGACCGGTCCTACGAGCAGTACTTC
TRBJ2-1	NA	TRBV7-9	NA	CASSSPGWGGYNEQFF	TGTGCCAGCAGCTCGCCAGGATGGGGAGGCTACAATGAGCAGTTCTTC
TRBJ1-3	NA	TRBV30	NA	CAWSANSGNTIYF	TGTGCCTGGAGTGCGAACTCTGGAAACACCATATATTTT
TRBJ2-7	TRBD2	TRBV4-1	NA	CASSLRLAGGRQYF	TGCGCCAGCAGCCTAAGACTAGCGGGAGGCAGGCAGTACTTC
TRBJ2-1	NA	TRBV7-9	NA	CASSGWGLGPSYNEQFF	TGTGCCAGCAGCGGGTGGGGTCTCGGGCCCTCCTACAATGAGCAGTTCTTC
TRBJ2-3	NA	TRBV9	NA	CASSVEGAADTQYF	TGTGCCAGCAGCGTGGAGGGGGCGGCGGATACGCAGTATTTT
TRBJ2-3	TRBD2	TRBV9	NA	CASSTGTSGTDTQYF	TGTGCCAGCAGCACGGGGACTAGCGGGACAGATACGCAGTATTTT
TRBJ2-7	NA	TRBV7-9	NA	CASRSGGPPAYEQYF	TGTGCCAGCAGGTCAGGCGGACCTCCAGCCTACGAGCAGTACTTC
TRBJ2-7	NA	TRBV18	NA	CASSPSGHLSYEQYF	TGTGCCAGCTCACCTTCGGGACACTTGAGCTACGAGCAGTACTTC
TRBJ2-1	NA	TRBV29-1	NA	CSVERDIPSSYNEQFF	TGCAGCGTTGAACGGGACATCCCGAGCTCCTACAATGAGCAGTTCTTC
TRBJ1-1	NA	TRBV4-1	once	CASSQVGSNTEAFF	TGCGCCAGCAGCCAAGTCGGGTCGAACACTGAAGCTTTCTTT
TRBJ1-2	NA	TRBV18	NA	CASSEGESYYGYTF	TGTGCCAGCTCGGAGGGCGAGTCGTACTATGGCTACACCTTC
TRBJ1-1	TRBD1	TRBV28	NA	CASSLVLQYRGRNTEAFF	TGTGCCAGCAGTTTGGTCCTCCAATACAGGGGCCGGAACACTGAAGCTTTCTTT
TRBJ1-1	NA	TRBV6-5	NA	CASSEDWNTEAFF	TGTGCCAGCAGTGAGGACTGGAACACTGAAGCTTTCTTT
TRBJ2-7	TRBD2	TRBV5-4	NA	CASSFGGRATYEQYF	TGTGCCAGCAGCTTTGGAGGGAGGGCAACCTACGAGCAGTACTTC
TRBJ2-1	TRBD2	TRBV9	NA	CASSGVAGGPAGNEQFF	TGTGCCAGCAGCGGGGTAGCGGGAGGACCGGCCGGCAACGAGCAGTTCTTC
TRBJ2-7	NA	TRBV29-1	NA	CSGAGGGGSEQYF	TGCAGCGGTGCAGGGGGAGGTGGTTCCGAGCAGTACTTC
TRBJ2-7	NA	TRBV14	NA	CASSQEADAYEQYF	TGTGCCAGCAGCCAAGAAGCGGATGCCTACGAGCAGTACTTC
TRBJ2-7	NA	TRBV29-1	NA	CSAAGGSSYEQYF	TGCAGCGCGGCTGGTGGGAGTTCATACGAGCAGTACTTC
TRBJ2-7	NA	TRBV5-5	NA	CASSLVGNYEQYF	TGTGCCAGCAGCTTGGTCGGGAACTACGAGCAGTACTTC
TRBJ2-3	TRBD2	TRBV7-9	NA	CASSRAGTSTDTQYF	TGTGCCAGCAGCCGAGCGGGGACTAGCACAGATACGCAGTATTTT